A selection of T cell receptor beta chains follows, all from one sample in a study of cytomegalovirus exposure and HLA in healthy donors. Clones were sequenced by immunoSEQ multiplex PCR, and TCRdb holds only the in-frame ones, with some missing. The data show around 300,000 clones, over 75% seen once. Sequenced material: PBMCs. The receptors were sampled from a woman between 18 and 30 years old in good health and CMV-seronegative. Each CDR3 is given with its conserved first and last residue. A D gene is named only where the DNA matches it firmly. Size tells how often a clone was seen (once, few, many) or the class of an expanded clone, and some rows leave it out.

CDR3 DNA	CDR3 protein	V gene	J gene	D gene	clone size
TGTGCCAGCAGCTCGGTTCCGCGGGGCTCCGGCGAGCAGTACTTC	CASSSVPRGSGEQYF	TRBV7-2	TRBJ2-7	NA	NA
TGTGCCAGCAGTCCGGACAGAGCACTATACGAGCAGTACTTC	CASSPDRALYEQYF	TRBV6-5	TRBJ2-7	NA	NA
TGTGCCAGCAGGCCCGGGGTTCAATACGAGCAGTACTTC	CASRPGVQYEQYF	TRBV2	TRBJ2-7	NA	NA
TGTGCCAGCTCACCCCGGGCGGGGACGAACCGTGGCTACACCTTC	CASSPRAGTNRGYTF	TRBV18	TRBJ1-2	NA	few
TGTGCCACCGGGGGCTATGGCTACACCTTC	CATGGYGYTF	TRBV28	TRBJ1-2	NA	NA
TGCGCCAGCAGCGGAGGACTCTCAATTCGGGAAGCTTTCTTT	CASSGGLSIREAFF	TRBV5-1	TRBJ1-1	NA	NA
TGTGCCAGCAGTTCGATAGGGAGGAACACTGAAGCTTTCTTT	CASSSIGRNTEAFF	TRBV28	TRBJ1-1	NA	NA
TGCGCCAGCAGCCAAGATCAGGGAGATACGCAGTATTTT	CASSQDQGDTQYF	TRBV4-3	TRBJ2-3	NA	NA
TGTGCCAGCAGCTTTGGGACTAGTTCCTACGAGCAGTACTTC	CASSFGTSSYEQYF	TRBV11-1	TRBJ2-7	TRBD2	few
TGTGCCAGCAGCTTTTCCCCGGGACTCGGATACAATGAGCAGTTCTTC	CASSFSPGLGYNEQFF	TRBV7-3	TRBJ2-1	NA	NA
TGCAGCGGCGGTGACAGCTACGAGCAGTACTTC	CSGGDSYEQYF	TRBV29-1	TRBJ2-7	NA	NA
TGTGCCAGCAGCTCCGGGACTAGCGGGGTCCAAGAGACCCAGTACTTC	CASSSGTSGVQETQYF	TRBV5-4	TRBJ2-5	TRBD2	NA
TGCGCCAGCTCATCCTACAATGAGCAGTTCTTC	CASSSYNEQFF	TRBV4-1	TRBJ2-1	NA	NA
TGTGCCAGCAGTTTAGTTGGGCGGGGGGCATATGGCTACACCTTC	CASSLVGRGAYGYTF	TRBV28	TRBJ1-2	NA	NA
TGCGCCAGCAGCCTTCAGGGAATCAGTAAGCAGTTCTTC	CASSLQGISKQFF	TRBV4-1	TRBJ2-1	NA	NA
TGTGCCAGCAGCTTGGGAGGGATGGAGACCCAGTACTTC	CASSLGGMETQYF	TRBV5-4	TRBJ2-5	NA	NA
TGCGCCAGCAGCCAAGGGAGGTCCGGGGAGCTGTTTTTT	CASSQGRSGELFF	TRBV4-1	TRBJ2-2	NA	NA
TGCGCCAGCAGCCCGCTAGCGGGAGCCTCCTACAATGAGCAGTTCTTC	CASSPLAGASYNEQFF	TRBV5-1	TRBJ2-1	TRBD2	NA
TGTGCCAGCAGCCAAGACGTACAGGGGGTCTACGAGCAGTACTTC	CASSQDVQGVYEQYF	TRBV14	TRBJ2-7	TRBD1	NA
TGTGCCAGCAGTTTTCGCGGGACTAACGAGCAGTTCTTC	CASSFRGTNEQFF	TRBV11-2	TRBJ2-1	TRBD2	NA
TGTGCAAGTCGCTCCCGAGACAGGGCATCTGAGCAGTACTTC	CASRSRDRASEQYF	TRBV12-2	TRBJ2-7	NA	NA
TGTGCCTGGAGTGGGGGCACAGGGTCCCCTAACACCGGGGAGCTGTTTTTT	CAWSGGTGSPNTGELFF	TRBV30	TRBJ2-2	NA	NA
TGTGCCAGCAGTTCGCGGGGGGACGAGCAGTACTTC	CASSSRGDEQYF	TRBV6-6	TRBJ2-7	TRBD2	NA
TGTGCCAGCAGCGTAGCCCCCGGGGGGCTTGGCACAGATACGCAGTATTTT	CASSVAPGGLGTDTQYF	TRBV9	TRBJ2-3	NA	NA
TGTGCCAGCAAAAATCGGGCGGGACCGGAGGATACGCAGTATTTT	CASKNRAGPEDTQYF	TRBV6-1	TRBJ2-3	NA	NA
TGTGCCAGCACCCGGGACTCCAGGACCTATGGCTACACCTTC	CASTRDSRTYGYTF	TRBV5-5	TRBJ1-2	NA	NA
TGCGCCAGCAGGGCAGGGGGAGGCTACACCTTC	CASRAGGGYTF	TRBV5-1	TRBJ1-2	TRBD1	once
TGTGCCATCAGTGTAACAGGGGGGATAGGCTACACCTTC	CAISVTGGIGYTF	TRBV10-3	TRBJ1-2	TRBD1	few
TGTGCCAGCAGCTATGGACAAAATTCACCCCTCCACTTT	CASSYGQNSPLHF	TRBV7-3	TRBJ1-6	NA	NA
TGCGCCAGCAGCTTGGTAGTCCCCAATGAAGCTTTCTTT	CASSLVVPNEAFF	TRBV5-1	TRBJ1-1	NA	NA
TGTGCCAGCAGTGAGGGCGGGCAAGAGACCCAGTACTTC	CASSEGGQETQYF	TRBV6-1	TRBJ2-5	NA	NA
TGTGCCAGCAGTTCCACGCGGCTTTGGCCCCAGCATTTT	CASSSTRLWPQHF	TRBV6-6	TRBJ1-5	NA	once
TGTGTTCATCCCGAAGGACGGGAGGGCCGCTACAATGAGCAGTTCTTC	CVHPEGREGRYNEQFF	TRBV7-5	TRBJ2-1	NA	NA
TGTGCCAGCAGCTTAGTACAAAACAAGGGACTAGCGGGAATCTACGAGCAGTACTTC	CASSLVQNKGLAGIYEQYF	TRBV11-2	TRBJ2-7	TRBD2	NA
TGTGCCAGCAGCCGTATGCTAGATTCCAACCAAGAGACCCAGTACTTC	CASSRMLDSNQETQYF	TRBV7-6	TRBJ2-5	NA	NA
TGTGCCAGCAGCTCAGCGGGAGCGTACAATGAGCAGTTCTTC	CASSSAGAYNEQFF	TRBV11-3	TRBJ2-1	TRBD2	NA
TGTGCCAGCAGCTTGGACAGCTCCTATGGCTACACCTTC	CASSLDSSYGYTF	TRBV5-6	TRBJ1-2	NA	NA
TGTGCCAGCAGTTACGTATCTGGTGGCACTAATGAAAAACTGTTTTTT	CASSYVSGGTNEKLFF	TRBV6-6	TRBJ1-4	NA	NA
TGTGCCAGCCACGAGAGCAACAGACCAGGGAACAATCAGCCCCAGCATTTT	CASHESNRPGNNQPQHF	TRBV28	TRBJ1-5	NA	NA
TGCGCCAGCAGTACACTAGCGGAGACCTACTACGAGCAGTACTTC	CASSTLAETYYEQYF	TRBV5-1	TRBJ2-7	TRBD2	NA
TGTGCCAGCAGCTTAGGTCCCAGCGGGAACTACGAGCAGTACTTC	CASSLGPSGNYEQYF	TRBV7-8	TRBJ2-7	TRBD2	many
TGTGCCAGCAGTCTTGAGGAGGTGGGCAATCAGCCCCAGCATTTT	CASSLEEVGNQPQHF	TRBV2	TRBJ1-5	NA	NA
TGTGCCAGCAGTGGCAAAACGGGAACCGATTATAGCAATCAGCCCCAGCATTTT	CASSGKTGTDYSNQPQHF	TRBV6-1	TRBJ1-5	NA	NA
TGTGCCAGCAGTTTAACTGTGAACTATGGCTACACCTTC	CASSLTVNYGYTF	TRBV28	TRBJ1-2	NA	NA
TGTGCCTGGAGTGATCGGGGAATTAACACCGGGGAGCTGTTTTTT	CAWSDRGINTGELFF	TRBV30	TRBJ2-2	NA	NA
TGTGCCAGCAGCCTCGGCGCGAGCGGGACCCAATATACGCAGTATTTT	CASSLGASGTQYTQYF	TRBV5-4	TRBJ2-3	TRBD2	NA
TGTGCCAGCAGAGCCCGGGACAGGGATCTTTACTCTGGAAACACCATATATTTT	CASRARDRDLYSGNTIYF	TRBV28	TRBJ1-3	TRBD1	NA
TGTGCCAGCAGTCATAGGACTAGCGGGAGCCGAGAGACCCAGTACTTC	CASSHRTSGSRETQYF	TRBV2	TRBJ2-5	TRBD2	NA
TGTGCCATCCAATTCACAAAGCAGGGGAGCAGCTACGAGCAGTACTTC	CAIQFTKQGSSYEQYF	TRBV21-1	TRBJ2-7	NA	NA
TGCGCCAGCAGCCAAGTTAGGACTCCCACCCGGGGAATGGAGCAGTTCTTC	CASSQVRTPTRGMEQFF	TRBV4-1	TRBJ2-1	NA	NA
TGTGCCAGCAGTTTAATTGGGACAGGGAAAGCTTTCTTT	CASSLIGTGKAFF	TRBV28	TRBJ1-1	TRBD1	many
TGTGCCTGGAGTGTCGGCGGGAATCGCGTCTACACCTTC	CAWSVGGNRVYTF	TRBV30	TRBJ1-2	NA	NA
TGTGCCAGCAGTTATTCTCGGGAGACCCAGTACTTC	CASSYSRETQYF	TRBV6-1	TRBJ2-5	NA	NA
TGTGCCAGCAGCCACAGGGGACCGTCAGATACGCAGTATTTT	CASSHRGPSDTQYF	TRBV2	TRBJ2-3	TRBD1	NA
TGCAGTGCAATAGCGAGGGATACGTTCTTC	CSAIARDTFF	TRBV20-1	TRBJ2-1	NA	NA
TGTGCCATCCAGGGCGGGGGCTCCTACGAGCAGTACTTC	CAIQGGGSYEQYF	TRBV10-3	TRBJ2-7	TRBD2	NA
TGTGCCAGCAGTCTTCGACTGACTAGCAATGAGCAGTTCTTC	CASSLRLTSNEQFF	TRBV27	TRBJ2-1	NA	NA
TGCGCCAGCAGCTTGGCCCACTTGGGACAGGGGATCTACGAGCAGTACTTC	CASSLAHLGQGIYEQYF	TRBV5-1	TRBJ2-7	TRBD1	NA
TGTGCCAGCAGCTTAGGGACCCCTGCGGGGGGGCAGTACTTC	CASSLGTPAGGQYF	TRBV11-2	TRBJ2-7	TRBD2	NA